Reported below is one TCR beta chain. Trimming removed 5 bases from V and 6 bases from J; junction bases left unmatched: 7. Looked up from germline, CDR1 is SEHNR and CDR2 is FQNEAQ (reference sequence). The CDR3 spans 14 residues. Original analysis: Amplification of reference gene primers provided the estimated nucleated cell counts. The repertoire was sequenced with immunoSEQ multiplex PCR; TCRdb's copy has only in-frame clones and lacks some. D and trimming come from the DNA, and the V and J calls and clone size come from that table. This sample has approximately 97,000 clones; 90% occur once, and the top ten carry approximately 1.5%. This record belongs to a study of blood T cell repertoires in COVID-19.

The V gene is TRBV7-9, the J gene TRBJ1-5; 7 positions match TRBD1. The sample taken for sequencing was peripheral blood. This clonotype originated in a man in his 60s with acute or convalescent COVID-19. CDR3 residues: CASSRDSLGQPQHF. In DNA, the CDR3 is TGTGCCAGCAGCCGGGACAGCCTGGGTCAGCCCCAGCATTTT.